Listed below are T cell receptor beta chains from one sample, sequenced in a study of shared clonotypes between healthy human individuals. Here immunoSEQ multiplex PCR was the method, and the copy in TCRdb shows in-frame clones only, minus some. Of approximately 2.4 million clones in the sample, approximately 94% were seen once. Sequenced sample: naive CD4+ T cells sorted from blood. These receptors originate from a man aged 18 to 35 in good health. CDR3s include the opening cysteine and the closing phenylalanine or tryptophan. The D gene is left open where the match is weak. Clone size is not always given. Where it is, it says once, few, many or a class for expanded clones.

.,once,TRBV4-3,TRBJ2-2,CASSQETVGELFF,TGCGCCAGCAGCCAAGAGACAGTCGGGGAGCTGTTTTTT
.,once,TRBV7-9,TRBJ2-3,CASSHILGSTDTQYF,TGTGCCAGCAGCCATATCCTCGGGAGCACAGATACGCAGTATTTT
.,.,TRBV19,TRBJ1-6,CASSIVGVDSPLHF,TGTGCCAGTAGTATAGTGGGAGTCGATTCACCCCTCCACTTT
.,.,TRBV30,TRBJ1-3,CAWSEENTIYF,TGTGCCTGGAGCGAAGAAAACACCATATATTTT
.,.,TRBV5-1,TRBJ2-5,CASSLRRNQETQYF,TGCGCCAGCAGCTTACGACGGAACCAAGAGACCCAGTACTTC
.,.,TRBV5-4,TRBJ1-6,CASSSVRHELGSPLHF,TGTGCCAGCAGCTCCGTCCGACATGAGTTGGGTTCACCCCTCCACTTT
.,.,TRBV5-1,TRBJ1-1,CASSLDHRGREAFF,TGCGCCAGCAGCTTGGACCACCGTGGCAGAGAAGCTTTCTTT
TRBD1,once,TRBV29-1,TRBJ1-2,CSVSGQGANYGYTF,TGCAGCGTCTCAGGACAGGGGGCTAACTATGGCTACACCTTC
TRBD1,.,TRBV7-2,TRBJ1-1,CASSVPGQGVGAFF,TGTGCCAGCAGCGTCCCCGGACAGGGTGTGGGTGCTTTCTTT
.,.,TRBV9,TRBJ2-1,CASSVNPTNEQFF,TGTGCCAGCAGCGTCAATCCGACAAATGAGCAGTTCTTC
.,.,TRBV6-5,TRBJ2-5,CASSYSRGLPGTQYF,TGTGCCAGCAGTTACTCGCGGGGGCTGCCGGGGACCCAGTACTTC
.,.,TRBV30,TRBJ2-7,CAWSLSYEQYF,TGTGCCTGGAGTCTGTCCTACGAGCAGTACTTC
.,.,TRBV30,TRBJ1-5,CAWSGAVSNQPQHF,TGTGCCTGGAGTGGGGCCGTTAGCAATCAGCCCCAGCATTTT
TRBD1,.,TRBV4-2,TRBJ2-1,CASSPGTGSRDEQFF,TGTGCCAGCAGCCCGGGGACAGGGTCTCGGGATGAGCAGTTCTTC
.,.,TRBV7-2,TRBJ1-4,CASSLGGREKLFF,TGTGCCAGCAGCTTAGGGGGTAGAGAAAAACTGTTTTTT
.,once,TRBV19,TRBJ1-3,CASSNSTLLAGNTIYF,TGTGCCAGTAGTAACTCCACCCTTTTGGCTGGAAACACCATATATTTT
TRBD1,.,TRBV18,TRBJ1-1,CASSPAGGETEAFF,TGTGCCAGCTCACCAGCAGGGGGCGAGACTGAAGCTTTCTTT
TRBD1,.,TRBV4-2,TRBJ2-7,CASSQEDRASYEQYF,TGTGCCAGCAGCCAAGAAGACAGGGCCTCCTACGAGCAGTACTTC
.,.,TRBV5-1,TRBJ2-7,CASSLSSGVSPYEQYF,TGCGCCAGCAGCCTATCGTCAGGGGTGTCCCCCTACGAGCAGTACTTC
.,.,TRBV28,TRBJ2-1,CASSFRVQRHNEQFF,TGTGCCAGCAGTTTCCGCGTTCAGCGGCACAATGAGCAGTTCTTC
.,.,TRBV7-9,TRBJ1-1,CASSSSFNTEAFF,TGTGCCAGCAGCTCCTCTTTTAACACTGAAGCTTTCTTT
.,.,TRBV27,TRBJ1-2,CASLPAGSGNYGYTF,TGTGCCAGCCTTCCTGCGGGGTCGGGTAACTATGGCTACACCTTC
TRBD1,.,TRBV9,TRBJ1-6,CASSARGGVSRDRDSPLHF,TGTGCCAGCAGCGCGAGAGGCGGGGTTTCTCGGGACAGAGATTCACCCCTCCACTTT
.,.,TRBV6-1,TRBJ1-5,CASTWGSQPQHF,TGTGCCAGCACCTGGGGTAGCCAGCCCCAGCATTTT
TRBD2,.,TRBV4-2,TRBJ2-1,CASSQAEGLAINEQFF,TGTGCCAGCAGCCAAGCGGAGGGACTAGCGATAAATGAGCAGTTCTTC
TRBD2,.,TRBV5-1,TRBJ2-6,CASSWEGLSSGANVLTF,TGCGCCAGCAGCTGGGAGGGTCTCAGCTCTGGGGCCAACGTCCTGACTTTC
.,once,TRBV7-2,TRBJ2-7,CASSRQGGGASYEQYF,TGTGCCAGCAGCCGTCAGGGAGGCGGGGCATCCTACGAGCAGTACTTC
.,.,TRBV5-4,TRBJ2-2,CASSFRGSETGELFF,TGTGCCAGCAGCTTTCGGGGGAGTGAAACCGGGGAGCTGTTTTTT
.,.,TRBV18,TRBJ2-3,CASSPSDTQYF,TGTGCCAGCTCACCCAGCGATACGCAGTATTTT
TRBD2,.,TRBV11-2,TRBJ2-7,CASSSILAGVYEQYF,TGTGCCAGCAGCTCGATACTAGCGGGAGTATACGAGCAGTACTTC
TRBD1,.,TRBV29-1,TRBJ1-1,CSAGQVNTEAFF,TGCAGCGCTGGACAGGTAAACACTGAAGCTTTCTTT
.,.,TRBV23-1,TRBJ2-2,CASSQSRGDPNTGELFF,TGCGCCAGCAGTCAATCGAGGGGGGACCCGAACACCGGGGAGCTGTTTTTT
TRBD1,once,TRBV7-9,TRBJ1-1,CASSPRWGRGRTEAFF,TGTGCCAGCAGCCCGAGGTGGGGCAGGGGGCGGACTGAAGCTTTCTTT
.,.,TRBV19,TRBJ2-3,CASSISARPQDTQYF,TGTGCCAGTAGTATTTCGGCCAGACCACAAGATACGCAGTATTTT
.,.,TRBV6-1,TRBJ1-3,CASSEAGLGGNTIYF,TGTGCCAGCAGTGAAGCGGGGTTAGGTGGAAACACCATATATTTT
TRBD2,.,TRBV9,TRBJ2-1,CASSVVGGTSYNEQFF,TGTGCCAGCAGCGTAGTCGGGGGGACCTCCTACAATGAGCAGTTCTTC
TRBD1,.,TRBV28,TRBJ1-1,CASSSQGAGYTEAFF,TGTGCCAGCAGCAGTCAGGGGGCAGGTTACACTGAAGCTTTCTTT
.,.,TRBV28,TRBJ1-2,CASGRDPVNYGYTF,TGTGCCAGCGGGCGGGACCCCGTCAACTATGGCTACACCTTC
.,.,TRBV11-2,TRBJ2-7,CASSKNRLVMNEQYF,TGTGCCAGCAGCAAAAACCGACTAGTGATGAACGAGCAGTACTTC
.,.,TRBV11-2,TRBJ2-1,CASSLWNEQFF,TGTGCCAGCAGCTTATGGAATGAGCAGTTCTTC
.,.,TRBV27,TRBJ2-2,CASSFAVTVNTGELFF,TGTGCCAGCAGTTTCGCCGTCACAGTGAACACCGGGGAGCTGTTTTTT
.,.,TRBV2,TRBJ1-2,CASSAFKARANYGYTF,TGTGCCAGCAGCGCGTTTAAGGCGCGGGCTAACTATGGCTACACCTTC
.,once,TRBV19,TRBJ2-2,CASSIVLGAGELFF,TGTGCCAGTAGTATAGTGCTGGGAGCCGGGGAGCTGTTTTTT
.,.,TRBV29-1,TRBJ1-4,CSVEVKGGEKLFF,TGCAGCGTTGAAGTGAAGGGAGGTGAAAAACTGTTTTTT
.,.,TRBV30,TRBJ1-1,CAWTRSGVTEAFF,TGTGCCTGGACCAGATCGGGGGTTACTGAAGCTTTCTTT
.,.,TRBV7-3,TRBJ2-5,CASSLTPGVQETQYF,TGTGCCAGCAGCTTAACCCCCGGCGTCCAAGAGACCCAGTACTTC
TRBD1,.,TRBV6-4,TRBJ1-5,CASSGGQGRFCQPQHF,TGTGCCAGCAGTGGGGGACAGGGAAGGTTTTGCCAGCCCCAGCATTTT
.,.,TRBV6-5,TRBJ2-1,CASSLGRGEQFF,TGTGCCAGCAGCCTCGGGAGAGGTGAGCAGTTCTTC
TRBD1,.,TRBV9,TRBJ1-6,CASSPKGGKSPLHF,TGTGCCAGCAGCCCGAAAGGGGGCAAATCACCCCTCCACTTT
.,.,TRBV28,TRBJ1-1,CASSLQNTEAFF,TGTGCCAGCAGTTTACAGAACACTGAAGCTTTCTTT
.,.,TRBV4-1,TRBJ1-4,CASSPGALTNEKLFF,TGCGCCAGCTCCCCGGGGGCCTTAACTAATGAAAAACTGTTTTTT
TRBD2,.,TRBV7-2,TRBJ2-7,CASSISSGGTYEQYF,TGTGCCAGCAGCATCTCTAGCGGGGGAACCTACGAGCAGTACTTC
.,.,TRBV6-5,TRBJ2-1,CASTLGDEQFF,TGTGCCAGCACTTTGGGGGATGAGCAGTTCTTC
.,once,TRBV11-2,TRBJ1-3,CASSARNTIYF,TGTGCCAGCAGCGCCAGAAACACCATATATTTT
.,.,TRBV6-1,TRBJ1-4,CASRGQANEKLFF,TGTGCCAGCAGGGGGCAGGCTAATGAAAAACTGTTTTTT
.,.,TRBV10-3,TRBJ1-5,CAISDSGGSNQPQHF,TGTGCCATCAGTGACTCGGGGGGTAGCAATCAGCCCCAGCATTTT